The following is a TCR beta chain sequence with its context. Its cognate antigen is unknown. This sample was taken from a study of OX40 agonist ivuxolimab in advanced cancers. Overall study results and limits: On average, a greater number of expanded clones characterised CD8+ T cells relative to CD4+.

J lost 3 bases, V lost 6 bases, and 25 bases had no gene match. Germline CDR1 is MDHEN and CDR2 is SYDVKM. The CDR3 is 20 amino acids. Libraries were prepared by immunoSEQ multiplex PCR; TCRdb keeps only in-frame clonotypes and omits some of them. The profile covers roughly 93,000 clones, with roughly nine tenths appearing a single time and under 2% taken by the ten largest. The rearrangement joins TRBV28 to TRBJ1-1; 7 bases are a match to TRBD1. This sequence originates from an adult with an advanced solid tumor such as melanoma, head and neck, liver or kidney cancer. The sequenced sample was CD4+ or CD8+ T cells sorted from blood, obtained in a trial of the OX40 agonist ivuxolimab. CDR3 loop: CASRTGFGLSDLKSYTEAFF. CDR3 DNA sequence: TGTGCCAGCAGGACAGGGTTTGGCTTGAGCGACCTCAAGTCCTACACTGAAGCTTTCTTT.